Sequencing of this T cell receptor beta chain was carried out in a study of tumor-infiltrating lymphocytes in primary liver carcinoma. At the level of the study: The study reported T1-T3 N0M0 tumors spanning 4.2 to 10 cm. Points from the study as a whole: Top-250-clone fractions were significantly higher in tumors than in blood (p = 0.039). There were only about 7.5-24% of top clones found in all five tumor regions.

Germline CDR1 SGHTA, CDR2 FQGNSA. Losses at the gene ends were 2 bases for V and 4 bases for J; bases not matched to a gene: 7. This CDR3 region has 16 residues. Co-extracting RNA and DNA was done with 20-30 mg of unsorted bulk tissue as input. Tumor regions sampled: superior, inferior, left, right poles, and centre. Synthesis of TCR beta cDNA was carried out from 450 to 650 ng total RNA with a constant-region primer. Amplification in three nested multiplex PCR rounds with slightly modified ARM-PCR gave rise to TCR beta libraries. With TRBV1-TRBV30 forward primers and a C-beta reverse primer, the first two PCR rounds were run for approximately 10 cycles each. TCRdb re-called the multiplex PCR reads with MiXCR, one entry per CDR3 protein. The sample has 30,000 to 40,000 distinct CDR3 sequences, approximately 73% seen once; the top ten hold roughly 15%. In this sample, this clonotype turned up many times. Its matching antigen is unknown.

This clonotype was sampled from a man aged 35 to 55 with primary liver carcinoma and hepatitis B virus infection. The sample consisted of liver tumor tissue from sampling region 4. Subset here: tumor region T4, right-lateral pole. The chain has TRBV7-2 and TRBJ2-3, with TRBD2 identical over 9 bases. The chain's CDR3 is CASSLWAGGGPDTQYF. CDR3 in DNA: TGTGCCAGCAGCTTATGGGCGGGAGGGGGGCCAGATACGCAGTATTTT. The whole variable domain, filled in from reference TRBV7-2 and TRBJ2-3, reads GAGVSQSPSNKVTEKGKDVELRCDPISGHTALYWYRQSLGQGLEFLIYFQGNSAPDKSGLPSDRFSAERTGGSVSTLTIQRTQQEDSAVYLCASSLWAGGGPDTQYFGPGTRLTVL.